The next 26 T cell receptor beta chains were all read from a single sample in a study of blood T cell repertoires in COVID-19. Assay used: immunoSEQ multiplex PCR; TCRdb lists only in-frame clones, some missing. The table lists under 300,000 clones, 86% of them singletons. The sequencing sample was made of peripheral blood. The receptor source for this set is a man older than 75 with acute or convalescent COVID-19.

In DNA, the CDR3 is TGTGCCAGCAGCCTAGCGCCAGCGGGAACCGGGGAGCTGTTTTTT. Its protein is CASSLAPAGTGELFF. The V and J genes are TRBV6-2 or TRBV6-3 and TRBJ2-2; 7 bases are a match to TRBD2. The CDR3 totals 15 residues. J gave up 5 bases and V 6 bases, and 9 bases lay outside the gene matches. Germline CDR1 and CDR2: MNHEY and SVGEGT.

This chain uses TRBV9 with TRBJ2-1; D not resolved. CDR1 is SGDLS and CDR2 is YYNGEE in the germline V gene. The V gene lost 3 bases and the J gene lost 0 bases, with 13 bases spanning the gap. The CDR3 has 16 amino acids. As DNA, the CDR3 is TGTGCCAGCAGCGCAGGAAACAGCTTCTCCTACAATGAGCAGTTCTTC. This gives the protein CASSAGNSFSYNEQFF.

The chain uses TRBV18 and TRBJ2-7; 7 positions match TRBD1. The germline V gene has CDR1 KGHSH and CDR2 LQKENI. V shed 6 bases, J shed 7 bases, and the junction held 9 bases outside the gene matches. CDR3 length equals 13 residues. The CDR3 reads CASSPSGGSEQYF. In DNA, the CDR3 is TGTGCCAGCTCTCCTTCAGGGGGTAGTGAGCAGTACTTC. Drawing the rest from reference TRBV18 and TRBJ2-7, the complete variable domain is NAGVMQNPRHLVRRRGQEARLRCSPMKGHSHVYWYRQLPEEGLKFMVYLQKENIIDESGMPKERFSAEFPKEGPSILRIQQVVRGDSAAYFCASSPSGGSEQYFGPGTRLTVT.

This chain uses TRBV5-5 with TRBJ2-7, with 11 bases fitting TRBD2. The germline CDR1 and CDR2 sequences are SGHKS and YYEKEE (reference sequence). The junction had 12 bases not matched to a gene; V was cut back by 6 bases and J by 4 bases. This CDR3 region has 16 residues. In nucleotides, the CDR3 is TGTGCCAGCACCCAAGGGGCGGCTAGCGGGAGGTACGAGCAGTACTTC. This encodes CASTQGAASGRYEQYF.

This clone showed up just a few times. V usage is TRBV21-1 and J usage is TRBJ2-7; TRBD1 is the table's D call and was not checked against the DNA. TRBV21-1 is a recognized pseudogene. There are 13 residues in the CDR3. The CDR3 nucleotides read TGTGCCAGCATTCCGGGACAGAGGCACGAGCAGTACTTC. It codes for CASIPGQRHEQYF.

The chain joins TRBV7-2 to TRBJ2-5; D unresolved. The CDR3 has 13 residues. Germline CDR1 is SGHTA and CDR2 is FQGNSA. V lost 1 base and J 2 bases, leaving 5 bases between the germline ends. CDR3 coding DNA: TGTGCCAGCAGCTTAGTCCAACAAGAGACCCAGTACTTC. It is translated as CASSLVQQETQYF.

V gene TRBV10-2 combines with J gene TRBJ1-1, with D possibly being TRBD1 (5 bases). CDR3 length: 14 residues. V dropped 5 bases and J dropped 6 bases, with 16 bases sitting between them. Germline loops: CDR1 WSHSY, CDR2 SAAADI. The CDR3 nucleotides are TGCGCCAGCAGTTTGACAGAAACGATCGCTGAAGCTTTCTTT. Protein sequence: CASSLTETIAEAFF.

The chain uses TRBV14 and TRBJ2-1; 10 nucleotides line up with TRBD2. J lost 3 bases, V lost 3 bases, and 11 bases had no gene match. The CDR3 has 18 residues. Per germline, CDR1 SGHDN and CDR2 FVKESK. The CDR3 DNA reads TGTGCCAGCAGCCAGTATCCCAGCGGGAGGGCCATCTACAATGAGCAGTTCTTC. It encodes CASSQYPSGRAIYNEQFF. The full variable domain, in which reference TRBV14 and TRBJ2-1 provide the parts outside the CDR3, is EAGVTQFPSHSVIEKGQTVTLRCDPISGHDNLYWYRRVMGKEIKFLLHFVKESKQDESGMPNNRFLAERTGGTYSTLKVQPAELEDSGVYFCASSQYPSGRAIYNEQFFGPGTRLTVL.

This chain joins TRBV3-1 (or the pseudogene TRBV3-2) and TRBJ2-4; D possibly corresponds to TRBD1 (5 bases). The CDR3 contains 15 residues. V lost 1 base and J 5 bases, leaving 12 bases between the germline ends. The V gene's germline CDR1 is LGHDT and CDR2 YNNKEL (reference sequence). The CDR3 DNA sequence: TGTGCCAGCAGCCAAGTGGCAGGGCTAGAAAACATTCAGTACTTC. Translated: CASSQVAGLENIQYF.

J is TRBJ2-7 and V is TRBV18; 9 nucleotides match TRBD1. After removal of 3 bases from V and 3 bases from J, the junction contained 6 bases not matched to a gene. The length of the CDR3 is 15 residues. CDR1 is KGHSH and CDR2 is LQKENI in the germline V gene. The CDR3 region is CASSPRRDRVYEQYF. The DNA of the CDR3 is TGTGCCAGCTCACCTCGACGGGACAGGGTCTACGAGCAGTACTTC.

This clone was detected only once. The J gene is TRBJ1-3, the V gene TRBV10-1, with D perhaps TRBD1 (5 bases). The germline gives CDR1 WNHNN, CDR2 SYGVQD (reference sequence). This CDR3 is built from 14 residues. The V end was cut by 8 bases, the J end by 1 base, with 12 bases between. CDR3 in amino acids: CASGRGSSGNTIYF. Here the CDR3 DNA reads TGCGCCAGCGGGAGGGGCTCTTCTGGAAACACCATATATTTT.

The V call is TRBV5-6, the J call TRBJ1-2; TRBD1 is a possible D gene (5 bases). Deletions cut 1 base from V and 8 bases from J, with 15 bases between. The CDR3 totals 14 residues. From germline, CDR1 is SGHDT and CDR2 YYEEEE. The CDR3 here is CASSLYTRVNGYTF. The CDR3 nucleotides read TGTGCCAGCAGCTTGTATACCAGGGTGAACGGCTACACCTTC. Looking up the rest from reference TRBV5-6 and TRBJ1-2 gives the full variable domain: DAGVTQSPTHLIKTRGQQVTLRCSPKSGHDTVSWYQQALGQGPQFIFQYYEEEERQRGNFPDRFSGHQFPNYSSELNVNALLLGDSALYLCASSLYTRVNGYTFGSGTRLTVV.

This chain uses TRBV19 with TRBJ2-2, with D unclear. V was cut by 7 bases and J by 0 bases, with 12 bases left in between. CDR3 length equals 15 residues. CDR1 and CDR2 from the germline V gene are LNHDA and SQIVND (reference sequence). This CDR3 is CASMGPSTNTGELFF. CDR3 DNA sequence: TGTGCCAGTATGGGTCCTAGTACGAACACCGGGGAGCTGTTTTTT. Based on the CDR3 plus reference TRBV19 and TRBJ2-2, the full variable domain is DGGITQSPKYLFRKEGQNVTLSCEQNLNHDAMYWYRQDPGQGLRLIYYSQIVNDFQKGDIAEGYSVSREKKESFPLTVTSAQKNPTAFYLCASMGPSTNTGELFFGEGSRLTVL.

The chain links TRBV19 to TRBJ2-1; 7 positions agree with TRBD2. Germline assignment: CDR1 LNHDA and CDR2 SQIVND (reference sequence). The CDR3 covers 18 residues. V lost 3 bases and J lost 7; bases outside the gene matches: 18. The CDR3 sequence: CASSIANWEGIGRNEQFF. Written as DNA, the CDR3 is TGTGCCAGTAGTATTGCCAACTGGGAGGGGATCGGTAGGAATGAGCAGTTCTTC.

This chain connects TRBV28 to TRBJ2-5; 10 bases agree with TRBD2. Trimming at V came to 3 bases and at J to 4 bases, leaving 11 bases not matched to a gene. The CDR3 runs 17 residues. Per the germline V gene, CDR1 is MDHEN and CDR2 is SYDVKM. The CDR3, as DNA: TGTGCCAGCAGTTTGGGGGCTAGCGGGAGAGTGAGAGAGACCCAGTACTTC. Translated: CASSLGASGRVRETQYF.

This chain joins TRBV4-1 and TRBJ2-3; D gene ambiguous. Germline CDR1 is MGHRA and CDR2 is YSYEKL. Trimming left V 9 bases short and J 3 bases short, with 16 bases between. The CDR3 spans 14 residues. The CDR3 DNA reads TGCGCCAGTCCCGAGGCCGGTGGGACAGATACGCAGTATTTT. Residues: CASPEAGGTDTQYF.

This chain joins TRBV4-1 and TRBJ2-2; TRBD1 might be the D (5 bases). Germline V gene lookup returns CDR1 MGHRA and CDR2 YSYEKL. CDR3 length: 15 residues. The V end lost 1 base, the J end lost 0 bases, and 6 bases lay between the germline ends. CDR3 nucleotides: TGCGCCAGCAGCCAAGCAGGGACGAACACCGGGGAGCTGTTTTTT. Its translation is CASSQAGTNTGELFF.

In its sample, this clone was seen a few times. This chain joins TRBV14 and TRBJ2-3; no clear D. V was cut by 1 base and J by 2 bases, with 7 bases left in between. Germline lookup yields CDR1 SGHDN and CDR2 FVKESK. This CDR3 region has 14 residues. The CDR3 nucleotides are TGTGCCAGCAGCCAAGGAGGATACACAGATACGCAGTATTTT. Protein sequence: CASSQGGYTDTQYF.

The J gene is TRBJ1-1, the V gene TRBV5-1; D call uncertain. The CDR3 loop spans 14 amino acids. Germline-derived CDR1 and CDR2 are SGHRS and YFSETQ. V dropped 5 bases and J dropped 1 base, with 12 bases sitting between them. DNA for the CDR3: TGCGCCAGCAGTAAGGACTGGGGGAACACTGAAGCTTTCTTT. It is translated as CASSKDWGNTEAFF.

V usage is TRBV29-1 and J usage is TRBJ1-1, with a weak D call TRBD1 (5 bases). Germline V gene data show CDR1 as SQVTM and CDR2 as ANQGSEA. The CDR3 covers 14 residues. The ends were cut back, 4 bases at V and 2 bases at J, with 14 bases in the middle. The CDR3 DNA follows: TGCAGCGTTGGTGTCGGGGGAGACAACACTGAAGCTTTCTTT. This sequence encodes CSVGVGGDNTEAFF.

This clone is a singleton in its sample. The chain links TRBV19 to TRBJ1-2, with 9 bases aligning to TRBD1. This CDR3 is 15 amino acids long. V was pared by 6 bases and J by 4 bases, with 9 bases of the junction left unmatched. Germline CDR1 LNHDA, CDR2 SQIVND (reference sequence). The CDR3 sequence is CASRGTGGVSYGYTF. The CDR3 DNA follows: TGTGCCAGTAGAGGTACAGGGGGCGTAAGCTATGGCTACACCTTC.

This chain connects TRBV2 to TRBJ2-1, with D tentatively TRBD1 (6 bases). The CDR3 is 13 amino acids. CDR1 is SNHLY and CDR2 is FYNNEI in the germline V gene. The V end was cut by 7 bases, the J end by 9 bases, with 16 bases between. The CDR3 bases are TGTGCCAGCATCCGGACGTTAGGGGGTGAGCAGTTCTTC. It yields the protein CASIRTLGGEQFF.

V usage is TRBV6-5 and J usage is TRBJ1-4; D perhaps matches TRBD1 (6 bases). The CDR3 extends over 15 amino acids. V was pared by 6 bases and J by 4 bases, with 15 bases between. Looked up from germline, CDR1 is MNHEY and CDR2 is SVGAGI. The CDR3 coding sequence is TGTGCCAGCAGGAGAACAGGGACCCTTAATGAAAAACTGTTTTTT. It encodes CASRRTGTLNEKLFF.

This clone was seen once. V is TRBV5-1 and J is TRBJ2-7, with D possibly matching TRBD2 (6 bases). Trimming removed 4 bases from V and 5 bases from J, with 16 bases in between. This CDR3 has 14 residues. Germline V CDR1 and CDR2: SGHRS, YFSETQ. This chain's CDR3 is CASSISGGRDEQYF. CDR3 coding DNA: TGCGCCAGCAGCATTTCCGGGGGACGGGACGAGCAGTACTTC.

The chain links TRBV5-1 to TRBJ1-1; TRBD1 matches at 8 bases. V shed 2 bases, J shed 7 bases, and the junction held 7 bases outside the gene matches. The germline V gene has CDR1 SGHRS and CDR2 YFSETQ. CDR3 size: 14 residues. CDR3 residues: CASSLQGGTGEAFF. DNA for the CDR3: TGCGCCAGCAGCTTACAGGGGGGGACAGGTGAAGCTTTCTTT.

This clone was seen a few times. The chain uses TRBV6-6 and TRBJ2-2; a possible D gene is TRBD1 (6 bases). Germline CDR1 is MNHNY and CDR2 is SVGAGI (reference sequence). The CDR3 consists of 15 residues. The ends were cut back, 5 bases at V and 5 bases at J, with 15 bases in the middle. CDR3 residues: CASSPTGWVTGELFF. In DNA form, the CDR3 reads TGTGCCAGCAGTCCCACAGGGTGGGTAACCGGGGAGCTGTTTTTT.